This T cell receptor (beta chain) comes out of a study of T cells in women clearing cervical HPV infection. Clones were read by immunoSEQ multiplex PCR, and TCRdb kept only the in-frame ones, dropping some. The data include around 22,000 clones; the top ten clones carry about 12%. Turning to this clone: Coverage ceases 3 residues before the CDR3 finishes, and the germline J gene fills in the end.

Trimming at V came to 10 bases and at J to 0 bases, leaving 7 bases not matched to a gene. CDR1 is SNHLY, CDR2 FYNNEI, per germline. CDR3 length: 14 residues. This TCR came from a woman aged 18-70 years with a cervical HPV16 infection that either progressed to CIN3+ or cleared (not recorded which). V and J are TRBV2 and TRBJ2-7; 9 bases line up with TRBD1. The sequencing sample was made of blood buffy coat. The DNA read from the CDR3 is TGTGCCACCCGCTCGGACAGGGGCTCCTACGAG. This sequence encodes CATRSDRGSYE. The complete CDR3 protein is CATRSDRGSYEQYF.